Listed below are T cell receptor beta chains from one sample, sequenced in a study of blood T cell repertoires in COVID-19. Sequenced by immunoSEQ multiplex PCR; TCRdb stores in-frame clones only, minus some. Here the sample spans some 220,000 clones, about 85% being singletons. Specimen: PBMCs or T cells enriched from blood (not recorded which). The receptor source for this set is a woman in her thirties who had recovered from COVID-19. Both conserved end residues are part of each CDR3. The order of the fields is clone size, J gene, V gene, CDR3 length, D gene, CDR3 DNA, CDR3 protein. A D gene is named only where the DNA matches it firmly. Not all rows give a size; the values are once, few, many and, for expanded clones, a class.

once	TRBJ1-4	TRBV13	15	-	TGTGCCAGCAGCTTAGTGGCAGGAACCAGTGAAAAACTGTTTTTT	CASSLVAGTSEKLFF
-	TRBJ1-5	TRBV19	17	-	TGTGCCAGTAGTATAGATCGAGAGGGTTGGGACAATCAGCCCCAGCATTTT	CASSIDREGWDNQPQHF
-	TRBJ2-1	TRBV7-3	17	TRBD1	TGTGCCAGCAGCTTTGGACAGGGGGCGTGGTCCTACAATGAGCAGTTCTTC	CASSFGQGAWSYNEQFF
once	TRBJ1-1	TRBV29-1	17	-	TGCAGCGTTGAAGACGGGATAGGGAGCGATTTGAACACTGAAGCTTTCTTT	CSVEDGIGSDLNTEAFF
-	TRBJ2-5	TRBV3-1/TRBV3-2	16	TRBD2	TGTGCCAGCAGCCAAGAAGGGACTAGCGGGCGAGAGACCCAGTACTTC	CASSQEGTSGRETQYF
-	TRBJ1-2	TRBV18	15	TRBD1	TGTGCCAGCTCACCAGAAGGCGACAGGGGGTCTGGCTACACCTTC	CASSPEGDRGSGYTF
-	TRBJ2-7	TRBV6-5	15	-	TGTGCCAGCAGTTTACGGGGGACGGTTTACTACGAGCAGTACTTC	CASSLRGTVYYEQYF
-	TRBJ1-5	TRBV12-3/TRBV12-4	12	-	TGTGCCACCTCCAGGGGCGAACAGCCCCAGCATTTT	CATSRGEQPQHF
-	TRBJ1-5	TRBV7-2	16	-	TGTGCCAGCAGCTTAGGGTCCAGGGTTAGCAATCAGCCCCAGCATTTT	CASSLGSRVSNQPQHF
-	TRBJ1-6	TRBV4-1	15	TRBD1	TGCGCCAGCAGCCATCGGGACAGGGAAGGTTCACCCCTCCACTTT	CASSHRDREGSPLHF
-	TRBJ1-1	TRBV9	17	-	TGTGCCAGCAGCGTAGGCCCAAGGGGCAGGGTAGGTACTGAAGCTTTCTTT	CASSVGPRGRVGTEAFF
-	TRBJ1-6	TRBV4-3	14	-	TGCGCCAGCAGCCCGCGACAGGTGGACTCACCCCTCCACTTT	CASSPRQVDSPLHF
-	TRBJ2-5	TRBV5-1	15	-	TGCGCCAGCAGCTTGGTTTTGCAGGGGCAAGAGACCCAGTACTTC	CASSLVLQGQETQYF
-	TRBJ2-2	TRBV6-5	14	TRBD1	TGTGCCACGGGGGACAGGGGGCTTACCGGGGAGCTGTTTTTT	CATGDRGLTGELFF
-	TRBJ2-2	TRBV19	14	TRBD2	TGTGCCAGCCGCGGGGGGCGAAGGGCCGGGGAGCTGTTTTTT	CASRGGRRAGELFF
-	TRBJ2-1	TRBV11-2	13	TRBD1	TGTGCCAGCAGCTTAACAGGGGGGAATGAGCAGTTCTTC	CASSLTGGNEQFF